The 30 T cell receptor beta chains reported below all come from one sample, sequenced in a study of PD-1 blockade in mismatch repair-deficient tumors. Assay used: immunoSEQ multiplex PCR; TCRdb lists only in-frame clones, some missing. There are fewer than 20,000 clones in the sample; 80% to 85% occur only once, and nearly 3.5% lies in the top ten. The input for sequencing was PBMCs, taken 4 weeks after starting pembrolizumab. The receptor source for this set is an adult with mismatch repair-deficient cancer.

The rearrangement links TRBV27 to TRBJ1-5; TRBD1 matches 7 bases. V gave up 5 bases and J gave up 0 bases; unmatched junction bases: 1. CDR3 size: 14 residues. Germline V CDR1 and CDR2: MNHEY, SMNVEV (reference sequence). CDR3 nucleotides: TGTGCCAGCAGTCGGGACAGTAGCAATCAGCCCCAGCATTTT. This encodes CASSRDSSNQPQHF.

This chain connects TRBV4-1 to TRBJ1-2; 8 bases are a match to TRBD1. The CDR3 is 16 residues long. V was clipped by 6 bases and J by 1 base; unmatched bases: 10. Germline values: CDR1 MGHRA, CDR2 YSYEKL. The DNA for the CDR3 is TGCGCCAGCAGGCCCGCCGGACAGGGCATTAACTATGGCTACACCTTC. Its protein is CASRPAGQGINYGYTF.

V and J are TRBV2 and TRBJ1-3; 8 bases match TRBD1. The CDR3 contains 15 residues. V lost 4 bases and J lost 2; bases outside the gene matches: 4. The germline V gene encodes CDR1 SNHLY and CDR2 FYNNEI. CDR3 in amino acids: CASSGQGLTGNTIYF. In nucleotides, the CDR3 is TGTGCCAGCAGTGGACAGGGGCTCACTGGAAACACCATATATTTT.

The DNA of the CDR3 is TGCGCCAGCAGCCGACAGGGGGCTTTACTCTCTGGAAACACCATATATTTT. Translating it yields CASSRQGALLSGNTIYF. The chain has TRBV4-1 and TRBJ1-3; 10 bases align to TRBD1. CDR3 size: 17 residues. Trimming removed 4 bases from V and 0 bases from J; junction bases left unmatched: 6. Germline assignment: CDR1 MGHRA and CDR2 YSYEKL.

V is TRBV7-6 and J is TRBJ2-3, with 7 bases that match TRBD2. After removal of 9 bases from V and 0 bases from J, the junction contained 3 bases not matched to a gene. The CDR3 is 13 amino acids. The germline V gene has CDR1 SGHVS and CDR2 FNYEAQ. The CDR3 sequence: CASQRDSTDTQYF. The DNA for the CDR3 is TGTGCCAGTCAGCGGGACAGCACAGATACGCAGTATTTT.

The rearrangement links TRBV5-1 to TRBJ2-3; D is possibly TRBD2 (6 bases). The CDR3 has 17 amino acids. Germline assignment: CDR1 SGHRS and CDR2 YFSETQ. Between the trimmed V and J ends, which lost 0 bases and 5 bases, there was a span of 19 bases. The CDR3 DNA follows: TGCGCCAGCAGCTTGGCACTAGCACACGGAATGGTAGATACGCAGTATTTT. Its protein product is CASSLALAHGMVDTQYF.

The chain has TRBV28 and TRBJ2-2; D might be TRBD2 (6 bases). The CDR3 sequence is 15 residues long. CDR1 MDHEN and CDR2 SYDVKM come from the germline V gene. The V end lost 5 bases, the J end lost 2 bases, and 12 bases lay between the germline ends. The CDR3: CASSPSGLNTGELFF. The CDR3 DNA follows: TGTGCCAGCAGTCCCTCGGGACTTAACACCGGGGAGCTGTTTTTT.

This clone was seen once. The rearrangement joins TRBV27 to TRBJ2-1; 10 bases map to TRBD2. With 5 bases clipped from V and 5 bases from J, the junction kept 6 bases outside the gene matches. The length of the CDR3 is 15 residues. Germline V gene lookup returns CDR1 MNHEY and CDR2 SMNVEV (reference sequence). The CDR3 DNA follows: TGTGCCAGCAGTGCACTAGCGGGAAGGAACAATGAGCAGTTCTTC. This codes for CASSALAGRNNEQFF.

This sequence joins TRBV9 and TRBJ2-1; 8 bases match TRBD2. CDR1 SGDLS and CDR2 YYNGEE come from the germline V gene. The CDR3 contains 16 residues. J gave up 0 bases and V 4 bases, and 6 bases lay outside the gene matches. In DNA, the CDR3 is TGTGCCAGCAGCCCCCTCGGGGGGGACTCCTACAATGAGCAGTTCTTC. Its translation is CASSPLGGDSYNEQFF. Supplemented by reference TRBV9 and TRBJ2-1, the full variable domain reads DSGVTQTPKHLITATGQRVTLRCSPRSGDLSVYWYQQSLDQGLQFLIQYYNGEERAKGNILERFSAQQFPDLHSELNLSSLELGDSALYFCASSPLGGDSYNEQFFGPGTRLTVL.

This chain connects TRBV7-8 to TRBJ2-1, with D uncertain. Trimming took 2 bases from V and 7 from J, leaving 9 bases between them. The CDR3 has 13 amino acids. The V gene's germline CDR1 is SGHVS and CDR2 FQNEAQ. The CDR3 coding sequence is TGTGCCAGCAGCTTACTCGCGAGGAATGAGCAGTTCTTC. As protein: CASSLLARNEQFF.

V gene TRBV4-2 combines with J gene TRBJ1-3; a weak D match, TRBD1 (5 bases). With 3 bases removed from V and 3 bases from J, the gap between germline ends came to 18 bases. This CDR3 is 17 amino acids long. Germline lookup yields CDR1 LGHNA and CDR2 YNFKEQ. The CDR3 nucleotides read TGTGCCAGCAGCCAGGTATCGACAGTGACCGGTGGAAACACCATATATTTT. Translated: CASSQVSTVTGGNTIYF.

The genes are TRBV19 and TRBJ2-7, with 8 bases fitting TRBD1. Germline V lookup: CDR1 LNHDA, CDR2 SQIVND (reference sequence). This CDR3 comprises 14 residues. J was trimmed by 2 bases and V by 5 bases; bases with no gene match: 5. The CDR3, as DNA: TGTGCCAGTAGTGCCCGGGACAGGACCTACGAGCAGTACTTC. Translated: CASSARDRTYEQYF.

This clone was recorded once. The chain combines TRBV9 with TRBJ2-1; perhaps TRBD2 as D (6 bases). Germline CDR1 and CDR2: SGDLS and YYNGEE. The CDR3 is made up of 14 amino acids. The V gene lost 3 bases and the J gene lost 3 bases, with 10 bases spanning the gap. For the CDR3, the DNA is TGTGCCAGCAGCGGCGGTAGCGGCTACAATGAGCAGTTCTTC. It specifies CASSGGSGYNEQFF.

The gene calls are TRBV6-1 and TRBJ2-2; 9 bases map to TRBD2. The V segment lost 7 bases and the J segment 2 bases; nucleotides outside the gene matches: 5. Germline values: CDR1 MNHNS, CDR2 SASEGT. The CDR3 has 15 residues. The CDR3 sequence: CASTASGTNTGELFF. CDR3 sequence (DNA): TGTGCCAGCACAGCTAGCGGGACTAACACCGGGGAGCTGTTTTTT.

The chain joins TRBV19 to TRBJ1-5, with unresolved D. CDR1 is LNHDA, CDR2 SQIVND, per germline (reference sequence). The CDR3 runs 13 residues. V lost 9 bases and J 3 bases, leaving 12 bases between the germline ends. CDR3 DNA: TGTGCCAGCCCCCGGCGGGTCAATCAGCCCCAGCATTTT. It encodes CASPRRVNQPQHF.

The V and J genes are TRBV27 and TRBJ2-3; D is unclear. The V gene lost 7 bases and the J gene lost 0 bases, with 29 bases spanning the gap. Germline V gene lookup returns CDR1 MNHEY and CDR2 SMNVEV (reference sequence). The CDR3 sequence is 20 residues long. The CDR3 coding sequence is TGTGCCAGCAATCCAACCGCTCCTATTACGTCGCGGTTTAGCACAGATACGCAGTATTTT. Translation: CASNPTAPITSRFSTDTQYF.

The chain employs TRBV7-3 and TRBJ2-1; no firm D call. CDR1 is SGHTA, CDR2 FQGTGA, per germline. The CDR3 covers 15 residues. V lost 0 bases to trimming and J lost 3 bases, with 9 bases between them. As DNA, the CDR3 is TGTGCCAGCAGCTTAACGCCAGATCTCTACAATGAGCAGTTCTTC. This sequence encodes CASSLTPDLYNEQFF.

CDR3 sequence reads: CASSQGQGGYTF. The DNA of the CDR3 is TGTGCCAGCAGTCAGGGACAGGGGGGCTACACCTTC. The genes are TRBV28 and TRBJ1-2; TRBD1 matches 10 bases. The germline V gene encodes CDR1 MDHEN and CDR2 SYDVKM. The CDR3 consists of 12 residues. Germline trimming cut 5 bases from V and 8 bases from J; bases unmatched to any gene: 2.

CDR3: CASSPRQTNEQYF. The CDR3 nucleotides read TGTGCCAGTAGCCCGAGACAGACCAACGAGCAGTACTTC. The chain joins TRBV19 to TRBJ2-7; D may be TRBD1 (5 bases). The germline V gene has CDR1 LNHDA and CDR2 SQIVND (reference sequence). V was clipped by 6 bases and J by 5 bases, with 14 bases between them. The CDR3 is 13 residues long.

This clone was seen more than once but under ten times. The chain has TRBV30 and TRBJ2-7; D perhaps matches TRBD1 (5 bases). V lost 1 base and J lost 6, with 13 bases in between. The CDR3 has 13 residues. The V gene's germline CDR1 is GTSNPN and CDR2 SVGIG (reference sequence). CDR3 coding DNA: TGTGCCTGGAGTGAAGAACTAAGGGGCGAGCAGTACTTC. Protein: CAWSEELRGEQYF.

This sequence joins TRBV6-1 and TRBJ2-7; perhaps TRBD2 as D (5 bases). This CDR3 has 13 amino acids. The ends were cut back, 9 bases at V and 2 bases at J, with 14 bases in the middle. Germline lookup yields CDR1 MNHNS and CDR2 SASEGT. This CDR3 reads CASIKDGTYEQYF. DNA of the CDR3: TGTGCCAGTATAAAAGACGGGACCTACGAGCAGTACTTC.

V is TRBV7-2 and J is TRBJ2-1, with 11 bases that match TRBD2. Germline assignment: CDR1 SGHTA and CDR2 FQGNSA. The CDR3 is 16 amino acids. V dropped 1 base and J dropped 9; count of bases not matched to a gene: 8. This CDR3 is CASSLGVLAGEGEQFF. CDR3 bases: TGTGCCAGCAGCTTAGGGGTACTAGCGGGAGAGGGTGAGCAGTTCTTC.

The chain carries TRBV7-9 and TRBJ2-2; D uncertain. Trimming cost V 8 bases and J 1 base, with 14 bases left between them. The CDR3 loop spans 15 amino acids. Germline lookup yields CDR1 SEHNR and CDR2 FQNEAQ (reference sequence). CDR3 in DNA: TGTGCCAGCCCCCATCCACTTTTGAACACCGGGGAGCTGTTTTTT. It codes for CASPHPLLNTGELFF.

This clone has only a few counts. The chain combines TRBV18 with TRBJ2-7; 7 positions agree with TRBD1. J lost 6 bases, V lost 4 bases, and 3 bases had no gene match. Per the germline V gene, CDR1 is KGHSH and CDR2 is LQKENI. The CDR3 loop spans 12 amino acids. CDR3 amino acids: CASSRQGAEQYF. The CDR3 bases are TGTGCCAGCTCACGACAGGGTGCCGAGCAGTACTTC.

The chain recombines TRBV6-1 with TRBJ2-3, with 9 positions matching TRBD1. V was pared by 6 bases and J by 2 bases, with 6 bases of the junction left unmatched. The CDR3 length is 15 residues. Per germline, CDR1 MNHNS and CDR2 SASEGT. This CDR3 reads CASSDWTGDTDTQYF. In nucleotides, the CDR3 is TGTGCCAGCAGCGATTGGACAGGGGACACAGATACGCAGTATTTT.

The chain combines TRBV27 with TRBJ2-2, with TRBD1 matching 7 bases. This CDR3 comprises 16 residues. The germline gives CDR1 MNHEY, CDR2 SMNVEV (reference sequence). Trimming removed 5 bases from V and 0 bases from J; junction bases left unmatched: 6. CDR3 nucleotide sequence: TGTGCCAGCAGTCGGTACACAGGGGCGAACACCGGGGAGCTGTTTTTT. This codes for CASSRYTGANTGELFF.

V gene TRBV27 combines with J gene TRBJ1-1; no reliable D call. Trimming stripped 5 bases from V and 4 bases from J, with 11 bases between. This CDR3 has 13 amino acids. Per the germline V gene, CDR1 is MNHEY and CDR2 is SMNVEV (reference sequence). The CDR3 bases are TGTGCCAGCAGTCCGAGAGGGTTCACTGAAGCTTTCTTT. Translated, it gives CASSPRGFTEAFF.

V and J are TRBV18 and TRBJ2-7; 7 nucleotides align to TRBD2. The CDR3 contains 18 residues. The V segment lost 2 bases and the J segment 0 bases; nucleotides outside the gene matches: 13. Per the germline V gene, CDR1 is KGHSH and CDR2 is LQKENI. The CDR3 coding sequence is TGTGCCAGCTCACCATCAAGGCTAGCGGCCTTGCACTCCTACGAGCAGTACTTC. This translates into CASSPSRLAALHSYEQYF.

The gene calls are TRBV6-6 and TRBJ2-7; D might be TRBD1 (6 bases). There are 15 residues in the CDR3. Between the trimmed V and J ends, which lost 0 bases and 2 bases, there was a span of 11 bases. Germline CDR1 MNHNY, CDR2 SVGAGI (reference sequence). Written as DNA, the CDR3 is TGTGCCAGCAGTTACTCGGGGACACGGACCTACGAGCAGTACTTC. Translation: CASSYSGTRTYEQYF.

This chain connects TRBV5-1 to TRBJ2-2; tentatively, D is TRBD2 (6 bases). Germline lookup yields CDR1 SGHRS and CDR2 YFSETQ. The CDR3 contains 16 residues. Trimming cost V 0 bases and J 5 bases, with 14 bases left between them. The CDR3 loop is CASSLDTTGVTGELFF. The CDR3 region has the DNA TGCGCCAGCAGCTTGGACACAACGGGGGTTACCGGGGAGCTGTTTTTT.